Listed below are T cell receptor beta chains from one sample, sequenced in a study of response to subunit inactivated influenza vaccine. TCRdb fed the RT-PCR reads into MiXCR, producing one record per CDR3 protein. The sample shows roughly 620,000 distinct CDR3 sequences, over 9% of them seen only once. This same sample was also part of a study on T cells expressing NK-cell markers.

The input for sequencing was PBMCs from blood, taken on the day of vaccination. These receptors came from a man aged 50-59 years who received an inactivated influenza vaccine. The CDR3 runs from the conserved cysteine through the conserved F or W. The D gene is left open where the match is weak. Where a row states a size, it is once, few, many or the class of an expanded clone; other rows omit it.

J gene: TRBJ2-1
clone size: few
D gene: TRBD2
V gene: TRBV29-1
CDR3 protein: CSVRASGSHEQFF
CDR3 DNA: TGCAGCGTTCGGGCTAGCGGGAGCCATGAGCAGTTCTTC

J gene: TRBJ2-7
clone size: few
D gene: .
V gene: TRBV4-3
CDR3 protein: CASSQDPGAREQYF
CDR3 DNA: TGCGCCAGCAGCCAAGACCCGGGGGCTCGCGAGCAGTACTTC

J gene: TRBJ2-3
clone size: few
D gene: .
V gene: TRBV7-2
CDR3 protein: CASSLILATDTQYF
CDR3 DNA: TGTGCCAGCAGCCTTATACTAGCTACAGATACGCAGTATTTT

J gene: TRBJ2-5
clone size: few
D gene: TRBD2
V gene: TRBV13
CDR3 protein: CASSLGRLAGETQYF
CDR3 DNA: TGTGCCAGCAGCTTAGGCCGACTAGCCGGGGAGACCCAGTACTTC

J gene: TRBJ2-1
clone size: many
D gene: .
V gene: TRBV12-3/TRBV12-4
CDR3 protein: CASSLFQGDEQFF
CDR3 DNA: TGTGCCAGCAGCTTGTTCCAGGGAGATGAGCAGTTCTTC

J gene: TRBJ2-5
clone size: few
D gene: .
V gene: TRBV20-1
CDR3 protein: CSAREDTGGTQYF
CDR3 DNA: TGCAGTGCTAGAGAGGACACCGGGGGGACCCAGTACTTC

J gene: TRBJ2-7
clone size: few
D gene: TRBD2
V gene: TRBV6-5
CDR3 protein: CASSYLSSGGTKSYEQYF
CDR3 DNA: TGTGCCAGCAGTTACTTGTCTAGCGGGGGGACAAAGTCCTACGAGCAGTACTTC

J gene: TRBJ2-5
clone size: .
D gene: .
V gene: TRBV20-1
CDR3 protein: CSARRLQLNETQYF
CDR3 DNA: TGCAGTGCCAGGCGGCTTCAACTGAATGAGACCCAGTACTTC

J gene: TRBJ1-6
clone size: .
D gene: TRBD1
V gene: TRBV12-3/TRBV12-4
CDR3 protein: CASRRQGLNSPLHF
CDR3 DNA: TGTGCCAGCAGGCGACAGGGGTTAAATTCACCCCTCCACTTT

J gene: TRBJ2-2
clone size: few
D gene: .
V gene: TRBV7-9
CDR3 protein: CASSFPRTEITGELFF
CDR3 DNA: TGTGCCAGCAGCTTTCCCCGGACGGAGATCACCGGGGAGCTGTTTTTT

J gene: TRBJ2-3
clone size: .
D gene: TRBD2
V gene: TRBV29-1
CDR3 protein: CSVAGLAPDTQYF
CDR3 DNA: TGCAGCGTTGCGGGACTAGCTCCGGATACGCAGTATTTT

J gene: TRBJ1-5
clone size: many
D gene: .
V gene: TRBV12-3/TRBV12-4
CDR3 protein: CASSLTSNQPQHF
CDR3 DNA: TGTGCCAGCAGCTTGACGAGCAATCAGCCCCAGCATTTT

J gene: TRBJ1-1
clone size: many
D gene: TRBD1
V gene: TRBV5-5
CDR3 protein: CASSSQGVNTEAFF
CDR3 DNA: TGTGCCAGCAGCTCACAGGGGGTGAACACTGAAGCTTTCTTT

J gene: TRBJ1-5
clone size: many
D gene: TRBD1
V gene: TRBV11-2
CDR3 protein: CASSLDRGQPQHF
CDR3 DNA: TGTGCCAGCAGTTTAGACAGGGGGCAGCCCCAGCATTTT

J gene: TRBJ1-3
clone size: .
D gene: .
V gene: TRBV9
CDR3 protein: CASSGAVSGNTIYF
CDR3 DNA: TGTGCCAGCAGCGGAGCGGTTAGTGGAAACACCATATATTTT

J gene: TRBJ2-3
clone size: few
D gene: .
V gene: TRBV7-2
CDR3 protein: CASSLRDPPDTQYF
CDR3 DNA: TGTGCCAGCAGCTTAAGGGACCCACCAGATACGCAGTATTTT